This T cell receptor beta chain was captured in a study of brain T cells in children with intractable seizures. In regard to this clone: Its target is not known.

Only in-frame clones appear in the TCRdb table, and some are missing; sequencing was by immunoSEQ multiplex PCR. The sample lists hundreds of thousands of clones, roughly 93% occurring once. The time point here: blood from clinic visit 5 months post-surgery; TSC patient then seizure free. The sequenced cases were selected for having the highest brain T cell transcript signatures. Pre-surgery treatment included at least one anti-epileptic drug. Study-level results: Pre-surgery blood may have been undersampled, hiding some clones. Patients' HCMV serostatus was unknown; virus specificity rests on CDR3 similarity alone.

CDR3 length: 12 residues. CDR1 is MGHDK and CDR2 is SYGVNS in the germline V gene. V was trimmed by 1 base and J by 10 bases, leaving 8 bases between them. This receptor was taken from a boy less than two years old with tuberous sclerosis and intractable seizures. V usage is TRBV25-1 and J usage is TRBJ2-1, with D possibly matching TRBD2 (5 bases). Source: peripheral blood, taken approximately 5 months after surgery. Written as DNA, the CDR3 is TGTGCCAGCAGTGAATCGGAGGAAGAGCAGTTCTTC. It specifies CASSESEEEQFF.